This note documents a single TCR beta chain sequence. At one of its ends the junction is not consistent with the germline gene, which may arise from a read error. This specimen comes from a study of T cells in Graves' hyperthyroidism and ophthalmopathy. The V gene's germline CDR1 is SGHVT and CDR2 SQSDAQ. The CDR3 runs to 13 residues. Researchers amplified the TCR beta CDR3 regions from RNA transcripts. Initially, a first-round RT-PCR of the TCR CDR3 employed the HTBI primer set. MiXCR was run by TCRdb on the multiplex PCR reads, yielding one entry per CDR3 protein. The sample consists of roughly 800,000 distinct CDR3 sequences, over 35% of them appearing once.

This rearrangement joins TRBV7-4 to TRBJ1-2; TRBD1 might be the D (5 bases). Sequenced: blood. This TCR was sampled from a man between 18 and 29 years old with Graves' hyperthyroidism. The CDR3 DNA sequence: TGCGCCAGCAGCTTAGCGCCTGGGGGAGGCTACACCTTC. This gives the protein CASSLAPGGGYTF.